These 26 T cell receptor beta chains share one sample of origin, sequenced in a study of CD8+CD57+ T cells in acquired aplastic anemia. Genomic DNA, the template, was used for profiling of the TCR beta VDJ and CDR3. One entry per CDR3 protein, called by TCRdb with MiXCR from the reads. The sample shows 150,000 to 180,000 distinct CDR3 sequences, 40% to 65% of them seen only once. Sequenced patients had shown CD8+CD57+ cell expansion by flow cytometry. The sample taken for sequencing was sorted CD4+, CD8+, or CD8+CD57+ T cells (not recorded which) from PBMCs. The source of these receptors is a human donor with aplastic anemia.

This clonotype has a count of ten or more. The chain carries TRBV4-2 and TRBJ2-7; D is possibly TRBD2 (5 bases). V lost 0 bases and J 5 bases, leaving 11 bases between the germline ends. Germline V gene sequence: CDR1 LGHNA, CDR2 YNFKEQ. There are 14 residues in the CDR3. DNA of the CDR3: TGTGCCAGCAGCCAAGATTCTGTGGGAGACGAGCAGTACTTC. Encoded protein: CASSQDSVGDEQYF.

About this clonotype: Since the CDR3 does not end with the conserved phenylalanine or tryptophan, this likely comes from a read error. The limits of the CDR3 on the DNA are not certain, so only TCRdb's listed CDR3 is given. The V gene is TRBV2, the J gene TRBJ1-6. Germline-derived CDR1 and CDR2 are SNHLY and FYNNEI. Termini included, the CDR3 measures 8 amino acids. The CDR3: CASSGPSG.

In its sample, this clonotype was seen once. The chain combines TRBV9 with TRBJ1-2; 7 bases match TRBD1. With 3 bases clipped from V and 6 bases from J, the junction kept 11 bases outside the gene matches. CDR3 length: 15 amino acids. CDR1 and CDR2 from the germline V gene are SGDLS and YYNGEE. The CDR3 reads CASSAPIGQDHGYTF. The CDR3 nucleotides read TGTGCCAGCAGCGCGCCCATCGGACAGGACCATGGCTACACCTTC. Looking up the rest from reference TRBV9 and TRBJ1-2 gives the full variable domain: DSGVTQTPKHLITATGQRVTLRCSPRSGDLSVYWYQQSLDQGLQFLIQYYNGEERAKGNILERFSAQQFPDLHSELNLSSLELGDSALYFCASSAPIGQDHGYTFGSGTRLTVV.

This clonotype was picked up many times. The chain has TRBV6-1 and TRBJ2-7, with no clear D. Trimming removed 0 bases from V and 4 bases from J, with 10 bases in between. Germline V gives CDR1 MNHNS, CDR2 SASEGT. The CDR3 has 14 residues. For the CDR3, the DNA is TGTGCCAGCAGTGAAGCGCTTGGCGCTTACGAGCAGTACTTC. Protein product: CASSEALGAYEQYF.

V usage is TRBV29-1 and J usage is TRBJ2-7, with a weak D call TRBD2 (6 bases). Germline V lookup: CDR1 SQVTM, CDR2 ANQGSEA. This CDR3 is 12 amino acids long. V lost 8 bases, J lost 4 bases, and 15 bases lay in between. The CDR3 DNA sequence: TGCAGCTTCACCCTGGGAGGTTACGAGCAGTACTTC. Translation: CSFTLGGYEQYF.

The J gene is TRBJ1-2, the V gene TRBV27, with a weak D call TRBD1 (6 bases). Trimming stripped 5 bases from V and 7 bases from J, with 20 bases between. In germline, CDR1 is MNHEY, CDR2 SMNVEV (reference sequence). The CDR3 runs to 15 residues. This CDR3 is CASSGQRGIIGGYTF. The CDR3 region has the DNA TGTGCCAGCAGTGGCCAAAGGGGGATAATTGGTGGCTACACCTTC.

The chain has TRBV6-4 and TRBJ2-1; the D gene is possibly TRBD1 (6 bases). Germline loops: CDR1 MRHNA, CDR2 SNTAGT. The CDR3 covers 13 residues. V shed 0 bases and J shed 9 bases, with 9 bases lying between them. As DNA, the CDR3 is TGTGCCAGCAGTGACTCGACAGGTTGTGAGCAGTTCTTC. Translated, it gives CASSDSTGCEQFF.

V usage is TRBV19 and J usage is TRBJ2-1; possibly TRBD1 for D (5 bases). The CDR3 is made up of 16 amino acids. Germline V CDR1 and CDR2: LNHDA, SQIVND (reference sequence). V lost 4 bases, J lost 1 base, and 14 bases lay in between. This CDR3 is CASSKWGRTSYNEQFF. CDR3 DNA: TGTGCCAGTAGTAAGTGGGGCCGGACGTCCTACAATGAGCAGTTCTTC.

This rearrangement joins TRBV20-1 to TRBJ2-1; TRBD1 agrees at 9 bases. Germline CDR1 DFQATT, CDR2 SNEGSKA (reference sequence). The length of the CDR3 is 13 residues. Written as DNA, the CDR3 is TGCAGAGCCGTGGGACAGGGAGTAAATGAGCAGTTCTTC. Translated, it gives CRAVGQGVNEQFF.

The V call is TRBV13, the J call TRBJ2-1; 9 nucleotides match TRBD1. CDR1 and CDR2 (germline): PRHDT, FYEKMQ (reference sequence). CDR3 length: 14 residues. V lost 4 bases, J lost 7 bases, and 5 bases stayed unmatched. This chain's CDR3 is CASSSDRGGNEQFF. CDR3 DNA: TGTGCCAGCAGCTCAGACAGGGGGGGGAATGAGCAGTTCTTC. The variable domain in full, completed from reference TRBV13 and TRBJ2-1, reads AAGVIQSPRHLIKEKRETATLKCYPIPRHDTVYWYQQGPGQDPQFLISFYEKMQSDKGSIPDRFSAQQFSDYHSELNMSSLELGDSALYFCASSSDRGGNEQFFGPGTRLTVL.

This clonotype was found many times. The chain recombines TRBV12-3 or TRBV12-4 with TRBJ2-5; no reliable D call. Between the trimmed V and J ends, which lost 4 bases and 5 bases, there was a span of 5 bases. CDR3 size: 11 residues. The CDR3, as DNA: TGTGCCAGCAGTTCCGGTGAGACCCAGTACTTC. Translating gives CASSSGETQYF.

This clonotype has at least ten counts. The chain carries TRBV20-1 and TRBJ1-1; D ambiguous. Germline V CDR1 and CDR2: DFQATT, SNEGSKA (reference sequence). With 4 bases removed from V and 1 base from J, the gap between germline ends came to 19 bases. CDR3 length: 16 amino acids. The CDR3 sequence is CSAISYPDGENTEAFF. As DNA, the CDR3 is TGCAGTGCTATTTCCTACCCGGACGGTGAGAACACTGAAGCTTTCTTT.

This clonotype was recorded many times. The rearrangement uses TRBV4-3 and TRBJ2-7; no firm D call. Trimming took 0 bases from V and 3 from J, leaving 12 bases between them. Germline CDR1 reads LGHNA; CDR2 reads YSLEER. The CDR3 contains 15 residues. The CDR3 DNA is TGCGCCAGCAGCCAAGATTTTGCGGAGCTCTACGAGCAGTACTTC. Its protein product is CASSQDFAELYEQYF.

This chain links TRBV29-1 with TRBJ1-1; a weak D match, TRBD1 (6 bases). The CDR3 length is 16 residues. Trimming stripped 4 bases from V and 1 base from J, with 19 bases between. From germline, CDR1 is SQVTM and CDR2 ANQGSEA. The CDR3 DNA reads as TGCAGCGTTGCCAAACATCGGGGACAAGGGAACACTGAAGCTTTCTTT. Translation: CSVAKHRGQGNTEAFF.

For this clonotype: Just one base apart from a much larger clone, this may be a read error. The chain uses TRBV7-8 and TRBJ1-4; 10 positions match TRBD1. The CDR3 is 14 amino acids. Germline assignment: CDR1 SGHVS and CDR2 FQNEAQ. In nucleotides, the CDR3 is TGTGCCGGCAGCCGGGACAGGGGTTTTGGAAAACTGTTTTTT. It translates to CAGSRDRGFGKLFF.

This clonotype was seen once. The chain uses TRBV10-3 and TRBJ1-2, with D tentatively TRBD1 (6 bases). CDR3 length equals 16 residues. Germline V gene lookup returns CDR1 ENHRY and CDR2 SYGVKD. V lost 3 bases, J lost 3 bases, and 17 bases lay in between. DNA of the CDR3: TGTGCCATCAGTGACGTGAGACAGGAGGACCACTATGGCTACACCTTC. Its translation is CAISDVRQEDHYGYTF.

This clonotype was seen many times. The CDR3 protein is CASSQERGFTDTQYF. CDR3 nucleotides: TGTGCCAGCAGCCAAGAGCGGGGGTTCACAGATACGCAGTATTTT. The V and J genes are TRBV3-1 and TRBJ2-3, with TRBD2 identical over 7 bases. With 0 bases clipped from V and 2 bases from J, the junction kept 2 bases outside the gene matches. This CDR3 spans 15 amino acids. CDR1 and CDR2 from the germline V gene are LGHDT and YNNKEL (reference sequence).

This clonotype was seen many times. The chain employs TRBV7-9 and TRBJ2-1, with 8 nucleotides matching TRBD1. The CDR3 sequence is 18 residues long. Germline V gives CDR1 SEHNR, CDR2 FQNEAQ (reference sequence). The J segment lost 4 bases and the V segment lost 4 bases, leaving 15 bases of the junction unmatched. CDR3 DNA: TGTGCCAGCAGCTCTCCGCTGCCTGGACAGGGAGGTTACAATGAGCAGTTCTTC. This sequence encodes CASSSPLPGQGGYNEQFF.

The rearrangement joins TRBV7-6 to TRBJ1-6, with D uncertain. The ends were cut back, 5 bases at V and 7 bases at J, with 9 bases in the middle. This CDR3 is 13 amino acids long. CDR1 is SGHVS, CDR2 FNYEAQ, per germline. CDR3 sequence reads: CASSTSLNSPLHF. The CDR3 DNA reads TGTGCCAGCAGCACGAGTTTGAATTCACCCCTCCACTTT.

The CDR3 DNA reads TGTGCCAGCAGCGACGGGACTAGCGGGGGCTACGAGCAGTACTTC. This encodes CASSDGTSGGYEQYF. The chain uses TRBV9 and TRBJ2-7, with TRBD2 identical over 14 bases. The trim removed 3 bases at V and 3 bases at J, leaving 2 bases unmatched. This CDR3 has 15 residues. The V gene's germline CDR1 is SGDLS and CDR2 YYNGEE.

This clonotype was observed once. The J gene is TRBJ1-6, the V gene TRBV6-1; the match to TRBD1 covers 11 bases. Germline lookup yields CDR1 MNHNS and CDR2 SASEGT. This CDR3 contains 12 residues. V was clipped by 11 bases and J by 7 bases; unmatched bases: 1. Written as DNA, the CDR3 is TGTGCCGGACAGGGGGCGAATTCACCCCTCCACTTT. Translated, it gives CAGQGANSPLHF.

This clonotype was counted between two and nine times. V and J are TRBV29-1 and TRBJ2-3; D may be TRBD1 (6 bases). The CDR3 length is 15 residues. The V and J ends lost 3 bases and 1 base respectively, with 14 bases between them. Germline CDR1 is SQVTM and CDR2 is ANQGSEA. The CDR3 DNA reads TGCAGCGTTGACCCAAACAGGGTTGGCACAGATACGCAGTATTTT. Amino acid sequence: CSVDPNRVGTDTQYF.

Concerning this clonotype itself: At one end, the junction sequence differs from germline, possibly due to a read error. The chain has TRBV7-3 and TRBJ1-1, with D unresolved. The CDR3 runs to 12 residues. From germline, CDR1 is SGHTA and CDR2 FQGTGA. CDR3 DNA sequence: TGTGTCAGCAGGCAACCTAACGGGGAAGCTTTCTTT. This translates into CVSRQPNGEAFF.

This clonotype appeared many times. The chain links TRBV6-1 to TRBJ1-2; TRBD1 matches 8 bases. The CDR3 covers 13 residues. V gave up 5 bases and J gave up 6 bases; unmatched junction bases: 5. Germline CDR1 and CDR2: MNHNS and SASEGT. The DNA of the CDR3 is TGTGCCAGCAGTTCTCAGGGGGCGGATGGCTACACCTTC. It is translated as CASSSQGADGYTF.

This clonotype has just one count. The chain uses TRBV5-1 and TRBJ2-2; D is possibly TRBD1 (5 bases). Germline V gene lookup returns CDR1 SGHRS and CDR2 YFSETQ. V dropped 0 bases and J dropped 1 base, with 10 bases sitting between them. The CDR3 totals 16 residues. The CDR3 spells CASSLGDSRNTGELFF. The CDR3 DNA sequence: TGCGCCAGCAGCTTGGGCGACAGTAGGAACACCGGGGAGCTGTTTTTT.

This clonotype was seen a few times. CDR3 nucleotides: TGCAGCGTTGTGGTCGGAGCGACTACCAACACCGGGGAGCTGTTTTTT. Protein product: CSVVVGATTNTGELFF. The V call is TRBV29-1, the J call TRBJ2-2; tentatively, D is TRBD2 (5 bases). Per the germline V gene, CDR1 is SQVTM and CDR2 is ANQGSEA. The CDR3 contains 16 residues. Trimming stripped 4 bases from V and 2 bases from J, with 17 bases between.